This T cell receptor (beta chain) was sequenced in a study of T cell repertoires in cytomegalovirus infection. Study context: It can be stated that public TCR beta signatures indicated CMV infection as well as a matching HLA type.

CDR3 length equals 15 residues. Germline CDR1 and CDR2: SGHTA and FQGTGA. Trimming left V 1 base short and J 2 bases short, with 8 bases between. Concerning this clonotype: The antigen is not known.

Whole-study results and caveats: Accumulated public TCR beta family frequency recognized individuals carrying CMV together with the relevant HLA. CMV-specific TCR beta clonotypes restricted by HLA-C were the ones dominating the ex vivo response.

TCRdb used MiXCR to reprocess the reads, holding one entry per CDR3 protein. In the table there are 55,000 to 85,000 distinct CDR3 sequences, 20% of which are singletons. The sample consisted of CD8+ T cells from cultured PBMCs, taken from culture after CMV antigen stimulation. The rearrangement links TRBV7-3 to TRBJ2-2; D uncertain. This TCR came from a human donor in good health (CMV status not recorded). Some clones in this sample may be carry-over from other donors' samples. In DNA, the CDR3 is TGTGCCAGCAGCTTAATTGGACCCAACACCGGGGAGCTGTTTTTT. Translated: CASSLIGPNTGELFF.